A single sample is the source of the 4 T cell receptor beta chains below, sequenced in a study of blood T cell repertoires in COVID-19 (dated by TCRdb to 2018 to 2020). The library came from the immunoSEQ multiplex PCR assay. TCRdb took this table from immuneACCESS and kept in-frame rearrangements with V and J called. Such tables lack part of the clones; where checked against another copy, unresolved V genes explain under half of the gap, and the rest is unexplained. Across this sample there are 240,000 or so clones, with roughly four fifths seen only once. The ten largest clones take up about 1.9% of the sample. Sequenced sample: peripheral blood. The receptors here all came from a man under 40 who had recovered from COVID-19.

This rearrangement joins TRBV28 to TRBJ1-4; 10 nucleotides match TRBD1. This CDR3 is built from 16 residues. V gave up 5 bases and J gave up 7 bases; unmatched junction bases: 10. CDR1 is MDHEN, CDR2 SYDVKM, per germline. CDR3 amino acids: CASSPSFGTGVEKLFF. CDR3 sequence (DNA): TGTGCCAGCAGTCCCTCCTTTGGGACAGGGGTTGAAAAACTGTTTTTT.

The J gene is TRBJ2-1, the V gene TRBV19; 9 bases agree with TRBD2. The germline V gene has CDR1 LNHDA and CDR2 SQIVND (reference sequence). The CDR3 spans 15 residues. Trimming at V came to 7 bases and at J to 3 bases, leaving 7 bases not matched to a gene. The CDR3 coding sequence is TGTGCCAGTACCCGCGGGGGGGCCAACTACAATGAGCAGTTCTTC. This translates into CASTRGGANYNEQFF.

The V and J genes are TRBV3-1 (or the pseudogene TRBV3-2) and TRBJ2-1; 8 bases agree with TRBD1. V dropped 4 bases and J dropped 5; count of bases not matched to a gene: 13. This CDR3 region has 17 residues. CDR1 and CDR2 from the germline V gene are LGHDT and YNNKEL (reference sequence). This CDR3 reads CASSPTTGTGVNNEQFF. In nucleotides, the CDR3 is TGTGCCAGCAGCCCTACCACCGGGACAGGTGTGAACAATGAGCAGTTCTTC.

CDR3 sequence: CASTGPNYGYTF. The CDR3 DNA reads TGTGCCAGTACAGGCCCCAACTATGGCTACACCTTC. The chain joins TRBV19 to TRBJ1-2; D gene ambiguous. The CDR3 extends over 12 amino acids. Trimming cost V 7 bases and J 2 bases, with 8 bases left between them. Germline CDR1 LNHDA, CDR2 SQIVND (reference sequence). The full variable domain, completed using reference TRBV19 and TRBJ1-2, is DGGITQSPKYLFRKEGQNVTLSCEQNLNHDAMYWYRQDPGQGLRLIYYSQIVNDFQKGDIAEGYSVSREKKESFPLTVTSAQKNPTAFYLCASTGPNYGYTFGSGTRLTVV.